These 4 T cell receptor beta chains were all obtained from the same sample, sequenced in a study of blood T cell repertoires in COVID-19. The repertoire was sequenced with immunoSEQ multiplex PCR; TCRdb's copy has only in-frame clones and lacks some. Among approximately 280,000 clones listed, roughly 90% were seen once. Sequencing was carried out using peripheral blood. The receptors were sampled from a man in his fifties or sixties with acute or convalescent COVID-19.

V and J are TRBV11-3 and TRBJ2-3; 7 bases align to TRBD2. Germline lookup yields CDR1 SGHNT and CDR2 YENEEA. CDR3 length: 14 residues. Losses at the gene ends were 8 bases for V and 5 bases for J; bases not matched to a gene: 10. The CDR3 sequence: CASAPGGDGDTQYF. In nucleotides, the CDR3 is TGTGCCAGCGCCCCGGGAGGAGACGGAGATACGCAGTATTTT.

The chain has TRBV19 and TRBJ1-5; D not resolved. V lost 8 bases to trimming and J lost 3 bases, with 17 bases between them. The CDR3 contains 15 residues. Germline CDR1 is LNHDA and CDR2 is SQIVND (reference sequence). CDR3 in amino acids: CASSIPGGYNQPQHF. CDR3 nucleotides: TGTGCCAGTTCAATACCGGGTGGTTACAATCAGCCCCAGCATTTT.

Only one count was recorded for this clone. The V gene is TRBV5-1, the J gene TRBJ1-5, with a possible D match to TRBD1 (5 bases). Trimming stripped 2 bases from V and 2 bases from J, with 8 bases between. The CDR3 has 14 residues. The germline gives CDR1 SGHRS, CDR2 YFSETQ. The CDR3 is CASSFLGGNQPQHF. CDR3 DNA: TGCGCCAGCAGCTTTTTAGGGGGCAATCAGCCCCAGCATTTT.

V is TRBV29-1 and J is TRBJ1-5; D remains ambiguous. The CDR3 is 13 amino acids. V gave up 7 bases and J gave up 4 bases, with 14 bases separating them. The germline CDR1 and CDR2 sequences are SQVTM and ANQGSEA. The CDR3 bases are TGCAGCGGCAGCGTCGGGAGGAATCAGCCCCAGCATTTT. It specifies CSGSVGRNQPQHF.